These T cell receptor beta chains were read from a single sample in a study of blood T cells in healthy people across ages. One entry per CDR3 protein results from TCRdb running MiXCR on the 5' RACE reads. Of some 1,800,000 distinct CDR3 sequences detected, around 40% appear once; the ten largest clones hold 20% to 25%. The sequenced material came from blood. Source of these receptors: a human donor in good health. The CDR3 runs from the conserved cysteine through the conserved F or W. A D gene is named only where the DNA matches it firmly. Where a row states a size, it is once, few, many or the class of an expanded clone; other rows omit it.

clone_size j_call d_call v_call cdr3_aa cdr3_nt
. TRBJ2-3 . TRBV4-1 CASSRIRLSTDTQYF TGCGCCAGCAGCCGCATCCGGCTATCGACAGATACGCAGTATTTT
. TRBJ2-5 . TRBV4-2 CASSTSDREGTQYF TGTGCCAGCAGCACTTCGGACAGGGAGGGGACCCAGTACTTC
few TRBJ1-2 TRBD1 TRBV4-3 CASSQEPGGNYGYTF TGCGCCAGCAGCCAAGAACCAGGGGGCAACTATGGCTACACCTTC
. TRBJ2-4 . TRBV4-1 CASSQDGWGNIQYF TGCGCCAGCAGCCAAGATGGGTGGGGAAACATTCAGTACTTC
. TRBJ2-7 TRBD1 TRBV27 CASSSNRGLYEQYF TGTGCCAGCAGCAGTAACAGGGGGCTCTACGAGCAGTACTTC
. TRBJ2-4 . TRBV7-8 CASSLAEGQVPREQYF TGTGCCAGCAGCTTAGCGGAGGGGCAGGTTCCGAGGGAGCAGTACTTC
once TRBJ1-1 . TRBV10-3 CAISETGTMDSGAFF TGTGCCATCAGTGAAACCGGGACAATGGATAGCGGAGCTTTCTTT
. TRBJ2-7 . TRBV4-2 CASSQDKGQSFYEQYF TGTGCCAGCAGCCAAGATAAGGGCCAGAGTTTCTACGAGCAGTACTTC
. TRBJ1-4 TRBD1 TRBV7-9 CASSLEWQGATNEKLFF TGTGCCAGCAGCTTAGAGTGGCAGGGGGCAACTAATGAAAAACTGTTTTTT
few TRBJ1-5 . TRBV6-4 CASSDSCQPQHF TGTGCCAGCAGTGACTCTTGCCAGCCCCAGCATTTT
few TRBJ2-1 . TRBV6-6 CASSRVASYNEQFF TGTGCCAGCAGCCGCGTCGCCTCCTACAATGAGCAGTTCTTC
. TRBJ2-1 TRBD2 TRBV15 CATSREGLAGSYNEQFF TGTGCCACCAGCAGAGAAGGACTAGCGGGGAGTTACAATGAGCAGTTCTTC
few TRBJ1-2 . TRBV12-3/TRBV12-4 CASSLWGRAGGYTF TGTGCCAGCAGTTTATGGGGGAGAGCGGGTGGCTACACCTTC
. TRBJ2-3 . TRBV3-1 CASSQDFSWEPGSPDTQYF TGTGCCAGCAGCCAAGATTTCAGTTGGGAGCCGGGTAGCCCAGATACGCAGTATTTT
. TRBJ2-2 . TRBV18 CGSSPAVQATLFF TGTGGCAGCTCACCTGCGGTGCAAGCGACGCTGTTTTTT
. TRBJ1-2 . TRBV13 CASSLGPKGAGIIYGYTF TGTGCCAGCAGCTTAGGCCCAAAAGGGGCGGGGATTATCTATGGCTACACCTTC
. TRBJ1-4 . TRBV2 CASSEGRGDEKLFF TGTGCCAGCAGTGAGGGACGTGGGGATGAAAAACTGTTTTTT
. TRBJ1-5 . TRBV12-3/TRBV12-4 CASRYRVGQPQHF TGTGCCAGCAGGTACAGGGTAGGTCAGCCCCAGCATTTT
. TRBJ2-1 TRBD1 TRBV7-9 CASSLAGGQGAYNEQFF TGTGCCAGCAGCTTAGCGGGGGGACAGGGGGCCTACAATGAGCAGTTCTTC
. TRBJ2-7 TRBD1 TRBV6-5 CASSYSSSGTGVF TGTGCCAGCAGTTACTCGAGTAGTGGGACAGGGGTATTC
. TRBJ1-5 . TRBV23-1 CASSQRRAQGGRRQPQHF TGCGCCAGCAGTCAAAGGAGGGCGCAGGGCGGTCGGCGTCAGCCCCAGCATTTT
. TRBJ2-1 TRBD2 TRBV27 CASSGGLARLNEQFF TGTGCCAGCAGTGGAGGACTAGCGCGTCTTAATGAGCAGTTCTTC
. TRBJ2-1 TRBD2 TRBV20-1 CSARLLGLGINNEQFF TGCAGTGCTAGATTACTGGGACTAGGGATTAACAATGAGCAGTTCTTC
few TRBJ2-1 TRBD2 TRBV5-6 CASSLSLAGGLEQFF TGTGCCAGCAGCTTGTCTCTAGCGGGGGGCCTTGAGCAGTTCTTC
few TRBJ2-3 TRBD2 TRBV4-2 CASSQLTSGGAEDTQYF TGTGCCAGCAGCCAACTCACTAGCGGGGGAGCCGAGGATACGCAGTATTTT
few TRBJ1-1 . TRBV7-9 CASAVNTEAFF TGTGCCTCGGCTGTGAACACTGAAGCTTTCTTT
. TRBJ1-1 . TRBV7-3 CASRGAWGSTEAFF TGTGCCAGCAGAGGGGCGTGGGGGTCGACTGAAGCTTTCTTT
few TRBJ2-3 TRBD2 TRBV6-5 CASSFSRGVADTQYF TGTGCCAGCAGTTTCTCACGGGGGGTGGCAGATACGCAGTATTTT
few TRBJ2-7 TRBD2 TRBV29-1 CSVVSGGSYEQYF TGCAGCGTTGTGAGCGGGGGTTCCTACGAGCAGTACTTC
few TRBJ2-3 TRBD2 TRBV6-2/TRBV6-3 CASSYLSSGPDTQYF TGTGCCAGCAGTTATTTGTCTAGCGGGCCAGATACGCAGTATTTT
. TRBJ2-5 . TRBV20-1 CSARDERGAGVETQYF TGCAGTGCTAGAGATGAGAGGGGGGCAGGGGTGGAGACCCAGTACTTC
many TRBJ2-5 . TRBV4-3 CASSQRLQETQYF TGCGCCAGCAGCCAAAGACTACAAGAGACCCAGTACTTC
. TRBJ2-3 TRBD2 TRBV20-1 CSARDPALAGGRTDTQYF TGCAGTGCTAGAGATCCGGCACTAGCGGGGGGGCGAACAGATACGCAGTATTTT
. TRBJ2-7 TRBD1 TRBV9 CASSGGEGQSYEQYF TGTGCCAGCAGCGGGGGTGAGGGACAGTCCTACGAGCAGTACTTC
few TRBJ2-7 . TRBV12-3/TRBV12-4 CASSLSGSLYEQYF TGTGCCAGCAGTTTATCAGGAAGCCTCTACGAGCAGTACTTC
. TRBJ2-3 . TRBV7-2 CASSLADILYAAGTQYF TGTGCCAGCAGCTTAGCCGACATTCTATACGCGGCGGGTACGCAGTATTTT
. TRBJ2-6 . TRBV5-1 CATSGTSGANVRTF TGCGCCACCAGCGGTACTTCTGGGGCCAACGTCCGGACTTTC
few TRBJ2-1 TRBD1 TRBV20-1 CSARDPGQTQFSSYNEQFF TGCAGTGCTAGAGACCCGGGACAGACCCAATTTAGCTCCTACAATGAGCAGTTCTTC
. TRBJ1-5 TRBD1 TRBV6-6 CASSYGRTGPNQPQHF TGTGCCAGCAGTTACGGGAGGACAGGGCCCAATCAGCCCCAGCATTTT
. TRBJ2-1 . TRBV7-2 CASSLSASYSYNEQFF TGTGCCAGCAGCTTAAGTGCTTCCTACTCCTACAATGAGCAGTTCTTC
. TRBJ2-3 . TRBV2 CASSGRSDGTDTQYF TGTGCCAGCAGTGGGCGGAGCGACGGCACAGATACGCAGTATTTT
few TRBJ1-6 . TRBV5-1 CASSLEVRNSPLHF TGCGCCAGCAGCTTGGAAGTTAGGAATTCACCCCTCCACTTT
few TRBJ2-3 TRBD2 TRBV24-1 CATGDIAGGRKDTQYF TGTGCCACCGGTGACATCGCGGGGGGACGAAAGGATACGCAGTATTTT
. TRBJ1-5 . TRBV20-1 CSARAPNINQPQHF TGCAGTGCTAGGGCTCCGAATATTAATCAGCCCCAGCATTTT
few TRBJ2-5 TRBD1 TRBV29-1 CSVFWDSDGETQYF TGCAGCGTTTTTTGGGACAGTGACGGAGAGACCCAGTACTTC
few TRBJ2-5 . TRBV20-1 CSARPPRGGHGETQYF TGCAGTGCTAGACCACCTCGCGGGGGACACGGGGAGACCCAGTACTTC
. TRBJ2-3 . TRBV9 CASSVEIEDSAGDTQYF TGTGCCAGCAGCGTAGAAATTGAGGACAGCGCAGGAGATACGCAGTATTTT
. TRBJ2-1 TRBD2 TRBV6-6 CASSPFGGGDNNGQFF TGTGCCAGCAGTCCCTTCGGCGGGGGAGATAACAATGGGCAGTTCTTC
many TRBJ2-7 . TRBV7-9 CASSLDPGLEQYF TGTGCCAGCAGCTTAGATCCAGGGCTCGAGCAGTACTTC
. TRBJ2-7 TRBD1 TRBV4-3 CASSQGRTGGYEQYF TGCGCCAGCAGCCAAGGTAGGACAGGGGGCTACGAGCAGTACTTC